The rows below give T cell receptor beta chains drawn from one sample of a study of cytomegalovirus exposure and HLA in healthy donors. Sequencing was performed with immunoSEQ multiplex PCR; in TCRdb, only in-frame clones are kept and a portion is missing. Of 81,000 or so clones in the sample, about four fifths were seen once. The source material was PBMCs. These receptors were collected from a man in his sixties in good health and CMV-seronegative. CDR3s include the opening cysteine and the closing phenylalanine or tryptophan. Fields, in order: clone size, J gene, D gene, V gene, CDR3 protein, CDR3 DNA. A D gene is named only where the DNA matches it firmly. Some rows have no size entry. The others give once, few or many, or a class for an expanded clone.

clone size: NA; J gene: TRBJ1-1; D gene: NA; V gene: TRBV9; CDR3 protein: CASSPGGVMNTEAFF; CDR3 DNA: TGTGCCAGCAGCCCTGGGGGCGTAATGAACACTGAAGCTTTCTTT
clone size: few; J gene: TRBJ1-2; D gene: NA; V gene: TRBV7-9; CDR3 protein: CASSLREGYTF; CDR3 DNA: TGTGCCAGCAGCTTGAGGGAGGGCTACACCTTC
clone size: NA; J gene: TRBJ2-1; D gene: TRBD2; V gene: TRBV9; CDR3 protein: CASSVDGLAGGYDEQFF; CDR3 DNA: TGTGCCAGCAGCGTTGACGGACTAGCGGGGGGTTACGATGAGCAGTTCTTC
clone size: NA; J gene: TRBJ2-1; D gene: TRBD1; V gene: TRBV2; CDR3 protein: CASRQDRGHGEQFF; CDR3 DNA: TGTGCCAGCAGACAGGACAGGGGGCATGGTGAGCAGTTCTTC
clone size: NA; J gene: TRBJ1-3; D gene: NA; V gene: TRBV9; CDR3 protein: CASSVGADPFIGNTIYF; CDR3 DNA: TGTGCCAGCAGCGTAGGGGCCGACCCTTTTATTGGAAACACCATATATTTT
clone size: NA; J gene: TRBJ2-7; D gene: TRBD2; V gene: TRBV5-1; CDR3 protein: CASSSTLAGVFYEQYF; CDR3 DNA: TGCGCCAGCAGCTCAACTCTAGCGGGGGTCTTCTACGAGCAGTACTTC
clone size: once; J gene: TRBJ1-6; D gene: TRBD1; V gene: TRBV5-1; CDR3 protein: CASVRGGERSPLHF; CDR3 DNA: TGCGCCAGCGTCCGAGGGGGCGAGAGATCACCCCTCCACTTT
clone size: NA; J gene: TRBJ1-4; D gene: NA; V gene: TRBV5-1; CDR3 protein: CASSLDDGNEKLFF; CDR3 DNA: TGCGCCAGCAGCTTAGACGACGGGAATGAAAAACTGTTTTTT
clone size: NA; J gene: TRBJ2-3; D gene: TRBD2; V gene: TRBV10-3; CDR3 protein: CAIRTWRGGQDTQYF; CDR3 DNA: TGTGCCATCAGAACTTGGCGGGGGGGGCAGGATACGCAGTATTTT
clone size: NA; J gene: TRBJ1-5; D gene: TRBD1; V gene: TRBV6-1; CDR3 protein: CASSEGTGSFSNQPQHF; CDR3 DNA: TGTGCCAGCAGTGAGGGGACAGGGAGTTTTAGCAATCAGCCCCAGCATTTT
clone size: NA; J gene: TRBJ2-7; D gene: TRBD2; V gene: TRBV7-6; CDR3 protein: CASSPYGGTPEQYF; CDR3 DNA: TGTGCCAGCAGCCCCTACGGGGGGACCCCCGAACAGTACTTC
clone size: NA; J gene: TRBJ2-1; D gene: NA; V gene: TRBV5-1; CDR3 protein: CASSRDTYNEQFF; CDR3 DNA: TGCGCCAGCAGCCGGGACACCTACAATGAGCAGTTCTTC
clone size: NA; J gene: TRBJ1-6; D gene: NA; V gene: TRBV2; CDR3 protein: CASRWTMGGVVNPPLHF; CDR3 DNA: TGTGCCAGCAGGTGGACCATGGGGGGGGTTGTTAATCCACCCCTCCACTTT
clone size: once; J gene: TRBJ2-5; D gene: NA; V gene: TRBV2; CDR3 protein: CASSVQTGLQETQYF; CDR3 DNA: TGTGCCAGCAGCGTACAGACAGGCCTTCAAGAGACCCAGTACTTC
clone size: NA; J gene: TRBJ1-2; D gene: NA; V gene: TRBV4-1; CDR3 protein: CASSQDTVDYGYTF; CDR3 DNA: TGCGCCAGCAGCCAAGACACAGTGGACTATGGCTACACCTTC
clone size: NA; J gene: TRBJ2-7; D gene: TRBD1; V gene: TRBV9; CDR3 protein: CASSVEGTGGDEQYF; CDR3 DNA: TGTGCCAGCAGCGTAGAAGGGACAGGGGGCGACGAGCAGTACTTC
clone size: NA; J gene: TRBJ1-5; D gene: TRBD1; V gene: TRBV7-6; CDR3 protein: CASSLGQGGYSNQPQHF; CDR3 DNA: TGTGCCAGCAGTTTGGGACAGGGAGGTTATAGCAATCAGCCCCAGCATTTT
clone size: NA; J gene: TRBJ1-2; D gene: NA; V gene: TRBV19; CDR3 protein: CASSISGISYTF; CDR3 DNA: TGTGCCAGTAGTATTTCAGGGATAAGCTACACCTTC
clone size: NA; J gene: TRBJ2-3; D gene: TRBD1; V gene: TRBV30; CDR3 protein: CAWSNQPGQNYF; CDR3 DNA: TGTGCCTGGAGTAACCAACCGGGACAGAATTATTTT
clone size: NA; J gene: TRBJ1-2; D gene: NA; V gene: TRBV29-1; CDR3 protein: CSASGGNYGYTF; CDR3 DNA: TGCAGCGCATCCGGCGGGAACTATGGCTACACCTTC